The 10 T cell receptor beta chains listed next were all sequenced from one sample in a study of lymphopenia after photon versus proton radiotherapy. Produced via immunoSEQ multiplex PCR; TCRdb's table is partial and in-frame only. The table includes 55,000 to 70,000 clones, approximately 90% detected once. Here the sequenced sample was peripheral blood, taken from a patient treated with photon-based radiotherapy. These receptors came from a woman in her 70s with pancreatic cancer.

The genes are TRBV20-1 and TRBJ1-1; D ambiguous. This CDR3 is 11 amino acids long. Looked up from germline, CDR1 is DFQATT and CDR2 is SNEGSKA (reference sequence). The CDR3 region is CSSYLNTEAFF. CDR3 bases: TGCAGCAGCTATCTTAACACTGAAGCTTTCTTT.

The CDR3 spells CASSQAGNQPQHF. In nucleotides, the CDR3 is TGCGCCAGCAGCCAAGCAGGGAACCAGCCCCAGCATTTT. The chain has TRBV4-3 and TRBJ1-5; D is possibly TRBD1 (5 bases). The CDR3 loop spans 13 amino acids. Trimming took 1 base from V and 7 from J, leaving 8 bases between them. Per the germline V gene, CDR1 is LGHNA and CDR2 is YSLEER.

V usage is TRBV4-3 and J usage is TRBJ2-7; the D gene is possibly TRBD1 (6 bases). V lost 0 bases to trimming and J lost 6 bases, with 12 bases between them. This CDR3 spans 14 amino acids. Per the germline V gene, CDR1 is LGHNA and CDR2 is YSLEER. The CDR3 sequence is CASSQETGFGEQYF. The DNA of the CDR3 is TGCGCCAGCAGCCAAGAAACAGGGTTCGGCGAGCAGTACTTC.

This clone has only one observation. The genes are TRBV5-1 and TRBJ1-1; D call uncertain. The CDR3 has 11 amino acids. V dropped 0 bases and J dropped 3 bases, with 0 bases sitting between them. Looked up from germline, CDR1 is SGHRS and CDR2 is YFSETQ. In DNA, the CDR3 is TGCGCCAGCAGCTTGGACACTGAAGCTTTCTTT. It yields the protein CASSLDTEAFF.

This chain connects TRBV18 to TRBJ1-5; 7 positions match TRBD1. In germline, CDR1 is KGHSH, CDR2 LQKENI. V lost 6 bases to trimming and J lost 1 base; unmatched junction nucleotides: 6. The CDR3 extends over 15 amino acids. The CDR3 sequence: CASSSTGYSNQPQHF. The CDR3, as DNA: TGTGCCAGCTCGTCGACAGGGTACAGCAATCAGCCCCAGCATTTT.

The chain couples TRBV5-1 to TRBJ2-7, with TRBD2 matching 7 bases. Germline CDR1 and CDR2: SGHRS and YFSETQ. This CDR3 is built from 16 residues. After removal of 0 bases from V and 2 bases from J, the junction contained 8 bases not matched to a gene. The CDR3 loop is CASSLGSAGVPYEQYF. The CDR3 nucleotides read TGCGCCAGCAGCTTGGGGTCGGCGGGAGTCCCCTACGAGCAGTACTTC. The full variable domain, rest sourced from reference TRBV5-1 and TRBJ2-7, is KAGVTQTPRYLIKTRGQQVTLSCSPISGHRSVSWYQQTPGQGLQFLFEYFSETQRNKGNFPGRFSGRQFSNSRSEMNVSTLELGDSALYLCASSLGSAGVPYEQYFGPGTRLTVT.

This clone was picked up a small number of times. The rearrangement uses TRBV19 and TRBJ1-1; D remains ambiguous. The V end was cut by 4 bases, the J end by 4 bases, with 10 bases between. Germline values: CDR1 LNHDA, CDR2 SQIVND (reference sequence). The length of the CDR3 is 13 residues. CDR3 DNA: TGTGCCAGTAGTAAGGGTTTGGGCACTGAAGCTTTCTTT. Its protein is CASSKGLGTEAFF.

This clone has only a few counts. The rearrangement uses TRBV4-2 and TRBJ2-2; 8 positions agree with TRBD1. The CDR3 runs 15 residues. The trim removed 4 bases at V and 7 bases at J, leaving 8 bases unmatched. Germline assignment: CDR1 LGHNA and CDR2 YNFKEQ. The CDR3 DNA reads TGTGCCAGCAGCCCCAGGACAGGGTTCGACGGGGAGCTGTTTTTT. The encoded protein is CASSPRTGFDGELFF.

This chain uses TRBV9 with TRBJ2-5; 14 nucleotides match TRBD2. CDR1 SGDLS and CDR2 YYNGEE come from the germline V gene. J gave up 0 bases and V 4 bases, and 5 bases lay outside the gene matches. The CDR3 has 17 residues. CDR3 sequence reads: CASSLGLAGVNQETQYF. As DNA, the CDR3 is TGTGCCAGCAGCTTGGGACTAGCGGGGGTTAACCAAGAGACCCAGTACTTC.

The chain combines TRBV5-8 with TRBJ2-3, with D uncertain. The germline V gene has CDR1 SGHTS and CDR2 YDEGEE. With 6 bases removed from V and 1 base from J, the gap between germline ends came to 6 bases. This CDR3 comprises 12 residues. In nucleotides, the CDR3 is TGTGCCAGCAACGGAGGCACAGATACGCAGTATTTT. This codes for CASNGGTDTQYF. Using reference TRBV5-8 and TRBJ2-3 for the parts outside the CDR3, the full variable domain is EAGVTQSPTHLIKTRGQQATLRCSPISGHTSVYWYQQALGLGLQFLLWYDEGEERNRGNFPPRFSGRQFPNYSSELNVNALELEDSALYLCASNGGTDTQYFGPGTRLTVL.